The 29 T cell receptor beta chains reported below all come from one sample, sequenced in a study of blood T cells in healthy people across ages (dated by TCRdb to 2015 to 2017). The library was built by means of 5' RACE. The sequencing machine was an Illumina HiSeq 2500. A second about 7 to 12 cycle PCR used a sample-barcoded 5' primer and a J-beta primer mix. TCRdb cleaned the public reads at Q25 with fastp, built clones with MiXCR and kept in-frame beta chains. Each entry is one CDR3 protein sequence, shown with its most common DNA and genes. For this sample the table gives roughly 800,000 distinct CDR3 sequences, of which roughly 50% were detected only once. The biggest ten clones account for roughly 40% of the sample. Material for sequencing was blood. These receptor sequences come from a man older than 75 in good health.

The V and J genes are TRBV6-6 and TRBJ1-2; D possibly corresponds to TRBD1 (6 bases). Germline V gene data show CDR1 as MNHNY and CDR2 as SVGAGI (reference sequence). V lost 0 bases, J lost 8 bases, and 10 bases lay in between. The CDR3 totals 13 residues. The CDR3, as DNA: TGTGCCAGCAGTTACTCAGGGGGGGAAGGCTACACCTTC. Its translation is CASSYSGGEGYTF.

At least ten counts were recorded for this clonotype. The V gene is TRBV21-1, the J gene TRBJ1-4; the D segment call TRBD1 is taken from the table without a DNA check. TRBV21-1 is a known pseudogene. CDR3 length: 14 residues. As DNA, the CDR3 is TGTGCCAGCAGCGAACAGGGTGTTCGAGAAAAACTGTTTTTT. Translation: CASSEQGVREKLFF.

This clonotype was seen only a few times. CDR3 DNA sequence: TGCAGTGCTGGACAGCCCTCTGGGGCCAACGTCCTGACTTTC. The encoded protein is CSAGQPSGANVLTF. J is TRBJ2-6 and V is TRBV20-1; tentatively, D is TRBD1 (6 bases). V lost 5 bases and J 0 bases, leaving 8 bases between the germline ends. The germline V gene encodes CDR1 DFQATT and CDR2 SNEGSKA (reference sequence). The CDR3 contains 14 residues.

This sequence joins TRBV7-3 and TRBJ2-3; TRBD2 agrees at 9 bases. Germline V gives CDR1 SGHTA, CDR2 FQGTGA. This CDR3 has 15 amino acids. The trim removed 2 bases at V and 2 bases at J, leaving 2 bases unmatched. CDR3 nucleotides: TGTGCCAGCAGCTTAGGGACTAGCTACACAGATACGCAGTATTTT. Amino acid sequence: CASSLGTSYTDTQYF.

The chain recombines TRBV20-1 with TRBJ2-1; D unresolved. The CDR3 covers 10 residues. Trimming took 2 bases from V and 8 from J, leaving 4 bases between them. Per germline, CDR1 DFQATT and CDR2 SNEGSKA (reference sequence). CDR3 region: CSARNDEQFF. CDR3 sequence (DNA): TGCAGTGCTAGAAACGATGAGCAGTTCTTC.

This clonotype occurred a few times. The chain employs TRBV7-8 and TRBJ2-3, with D possibly TRBD2 on 6 matching bases. The germline V gene encodes CDR1 SGHVS and CDR2 FQNEAQ. Deletions cut 7 bases from V and 1 base from J, with 12 bases between. CDR3 length: 14 amino acids. This chain's CDR3 is CASTHGTGTDTQYF. The CDR3 DNA follows: TGTGCCAGCACCCACGGGACTGGCACAGATACGCAGTATTTT.

This chain links TRBV9 with TRBJ1-3, with TRBD1 matching over 9 bases. Per the germline V gene, CDR1 is SGDLS and CDR2 is YYNGEE. The CDR3 spans 17 residues. V shed 3 bases and J 0 bases; nucleotides not matched to a gene: 7. The CDR3 nucleotides are TGTGCCAGCAGCGCGACAGGGGGGGAAATCTCTGGAAACACCATATATTTT. It specifies CASSATGGEISGNTIYF.

V is TRBV5-1 and J is TRBJ2-2, with TRBD2 identical over 14 bases. The germline gives CDR1 SGHRS, CDR2 YFSETQ. The CDR3 sequence is 17 residues long. V gave up 9 bases and J gave up 3 bases; unmatched junction bases: 10. DNA for the CDR3: TGCGCCACCACAGGGACTAGCGGGAGCAGAGACACCGGGGAGCTGTTTTTT. It specifies CATTGTSGSRDTGELFF.

The CDR3 spells CSVTDSGTQYF. CDR3 sequence (DNA): TGCAGCGTTACAGATAGCGGGACCCAGTACTTC. The chain employs TRBV29-1 and TRBJ2-5; the D gene is possibly TRBD2 (6 bases). Germline V lookup: CDR1 SQVTM, CDR2 ANQGSEA. The CDR3 has 11 amino acids. Trimming pared 5 bases from V and 7 bases from J, leaving 11 bases between.

The chain links TRBV3-1 to TRBJ2-1, with D possibly TRBD2 on 5 matching bases. There are 14 residues in the CDR3. Per the germline V gene, CDR1 is LGHDT and CDR2 is YNNKEL (reference sequence). Trimming stripped 1 base from V and 4 bases from J, with 8 bases between. The CDR3 spells CASSQGGWYNEQFF. The CDR3 coding sequence is TGTGCCAGCAGCCAAGGAGGGTGGTACAATGAGCAGTTCTTC.

The gene calls are TRBV25-1 and TRBJ2-1; 7 nucleotides agree with TRBD1. The germline V gene encodes CDR1 MGHDK and CDR2 SYGVNS. The CDR3 consists of 13 residues. The junction had 4 bases not matched to a gene; V was cut back by 3 bases and J by 8 bases. For the CDR3, the DNA is TGTGCCAGCAGTGATCCGACAGGGTATGAGCAGTTCTTC. Encoded protein: CASSDPTGYEQFF.

The chain joins TRBV6-5 to TRBJ1-2; D gene ambiguous. The CDR3 loop spans 12 amino acids. Trimming shortened V by 6 bases and J by 6 bases, and 11 bases separated the two germline ends. Germline CDR1 is MNHEY and CDR2 is SVGAGI. The CDR3 coding sequence is TGTGCCAGCAGGTTTTTGAACCATGGCTACACCTTC. It codes for CASRFLNHGYTF.

J is TRBJ2-2 and V is TRBV27; D is undetermined. The CDR3 spans 15 residues. CDR1 MNHEY and CDR2 SMNVEV come from the germline V gene (reference sequence). The V and J ends lost 2 bases and 8 bases respectively, with 15 bases between them. The CDR3 DNA reads as TGTGCCAGCAGTTTACACTCTAGTCAAGGAGGGGAGCTGTTTTTT. Amino acids: CASSLHSSQGGELFF.

This chain links TRBV24-1 with TRBJ2-3; TRBD2 matches 9 bases. Germline V gene sequence: CDR1 KGHDR, CDR2 SFDVKD. V lost 5 bases and J lost 1; bases outside the gene matches: 9. The CDR3 totals 17 residues. CDR3 protein: CATSAGGRGFGTDTQYF. The CDR3 DNA reads as TGTGCCACCAGTGCTGGCGGGAGGGGGTTCGGCACAGATACGCAGTATTTT.

The rearrangement links TRBV5-1 to TRBJ2-4, with 9 nucleotides matching TRBD2. Germline V gives CDR1 SGHRS, CDR2 YFSETQ. Trimming cost V 4 bases and J 9 bases; bases outside gene matches: 11. The CDR3 has 15 amino acids. The CDR3 region has the DNA TGCGCCAGCAGCCCCCAGGCGGGAGGGCCAACCATTCAGTACTTC. It is translated as CASSPQAGGPTIQYF.

V usage is TRBV4-2 and J usage is TRBJ2-3; D is possibly TRBD2 (7 bases). Germline CDR1 and CDR2: LGHNA and YNFKEQ. CDR3 size: 15 residues. Trimming took 0 bases from V and 14 from J, leaving 21 bases between them. CDR3 bases: TGTGCCAGCAGCCAAGATGAGGGGGGGCCCAGATACGCGTATTTT. Translated: CASSQDEGGPRYAYF.

The chain uses TRBV12-3 or TRBV12-4 and TRBJ1-5; TRBD1 agrees at 8 bases. V lost 6 bases and J lost 5; bases outside the gene matches: 3. The length of the CDR3 is 13 residues. The CDR3 bases are TGTGCCAGCAGGACAGGGGTTCATCAGCCCCAGCATTTT. Protein: CASRTGVHQPQHF.

The V and J genes are TRBV9 and TRBJ2-3; weak D call: TRBD2 (6 bases). From germline, CDR1 is SGDLS and CDR2 YYNGEE. The CDR3 consists of 18 residues. V was clipped by 0 bases and J by 5 bases, with 22 bases between them. In nucleotides, the CDR3 is TGTGCCAGCAGCGTAGGGGAGGCAATCACCAGGGTTGGAGATACGCAGTATTTT. Its translation: CASSVGEAITRVGDTQYF.

This chain connects TRBV12-3 or TRBV12-4 to TRBJ2-1; weak D call: TRBD2 (5 bases). Trimming shortened V by 2 bases and J by 7 bases, and 12 bases separated the two germline ends. The length of the CDR3 is 14 residues. The CDR3 loop is CASSLFRETNEQFF. The CDR3, as DNA: TGTGCCAGCAGTTTATTTCGGGAAACGAATGAGCAGTTCTTC.

The table lists this clonotype with a count of one. The chain joins TRBV25-1 to TRBJ2-1; possibly TRBD2 for D (6 bases). V was trimmed by 6 bases and J by 8 bases, leaving 11 bases between them. Per the germline V gene, CDR1 is MGHDK and CDR2 is SYGVNS. The CDR3 runs to 12 residues. CDR3 nucleotides: TGTGCCAGCAGCACCGGGGGACATGAGCAGTTCTTC. It codes for CASSTGGHEQFF.

This clonotype has a handful of counts. V is TRBV7-8 and J is TRBJ2-1, with 9 bases lining up with TRBD2. CDR1 is SGHVS and CDR2 is FQNEAQ in the germline V gene. V shed 2 bases and J 9 bases; nucleotides not matched to a gene: 8. The CDR3 is 15 residues long. CDR3 protein: CASSLRGSGSGEQFF. The CDR3 DNA reads TGTGCCAGCAGCTTACGAGGTAGCGGGAGTGGTGAGCAGTTCTTC.

This clonotype was seen only a few times. V gene TRBV18 combines with J gene TRBJ2-1; perhaps TRBD2 as D (6 bases). This CDR3 comprises 12 residues. Trimming took off 8 bases at V and 8 bases at J, with 13 bases between the two ends. CDR1 and CDR2 from the germline V gene are KGHSH and LQKENI. CDR3 in amino acids: CASESGGDEQFF. The DNA of the CDR3 is TGTGCCAGCGAAAGCGGAGGGGATGAGCAGTTCTTC.

This clonotype has more than one count but fewer than ten. The chain uses TRBV29-1 and TRBJ2-1, with D possibly being TRBD1 (5 bases). V was shortened by 4 bases and J by 0 bases, with 10 bases between the two germline ends. Germline CDR1 reads SQVTM; CDR2 reads ANQGSEA. The length of the CDR3 is 14 residues. DNA of the CDR3: TGCAGCGTTGCCGGCAGGGTCTCCTACAATGAGCAGTTCTTC. Its translation is CSVAGRVSYNEQFF.

This chain links TRBV9 with TRBJ2-5, with TRBD1 matching over 7 bases. Trimming took 3 bases from V and 7 from J; bases not matched to a gene: 6. The CDR3 contains 13 residues. Per the germline V gene, CDR1 is SGDLS and CDR2 is YYNGEE. This CDR3 is CASSAGQVGTQYF. The CDR3 coding sequence is TGTGCCAGCAGCGCCGGACAGGTCGGGACCCAGTACTTC.

The chain combines TRBV7-9 with TRBJ2-5; D is undetermined. V was cut by 4 bases and J by 2 bases, with 11 bases left in between. CDR1 and CDR2 (germline): SEHNR, FQNEAQ (reference sequence). The CDR3 totals 14 residues. The CDR3 spells CASSSIYQQETQYF. CDR3 DNA: TGTGCCAGCAGCTCCATTTATCAGCAAGAGACCCAGTACTTC.

The chain recombines TRBV29-1 with TRBJ1-1, with 10 bases that match TRBD1. Unmatched junction bases numbered 5, after V lost 3 bases and J lost 7 bases. Germline V gene lookup returns CDR1 SQVTM and CDR2 ANQGSEA. This CDR3 region has 13 residues. In nucleotides, the CDR3 is TGCAGCGTTGACCGAGGGACAGGGGTTGAAGCTTTCTTT. Its protein product is CSVDRGTGVEAFF.

Here the CDR3 reads CASSSTTVGVSPLHF. The CDR3 DNA reads TGTGCCAGCAGTTCCACGACGGTAGGAGTTTCACCCCTCCACTTT. The V call is TRBV27, the J call TRBJ1-6; D is ambiguous. Looked up from germline, CDR1 is MNHEY and CDR2 is SMNVEV (reference sequence). Trimming shortened V by 4 bases and J by 9 bases, and 16 bases separated the two germline ends. The CDR3 extends over 15 amino acids.

The chain uses TRBV6-5 and TRBJ2-1; D perhaps matches TRBD1 (5 bases). Germline values: CDR1 MNHEY, CDR2 SVGAGI. Trimming shortened V by 2 bases and J by 9 bases, and 20 bases separated the two germline ends. There are 16 residues in the CDR3. The CDR3 spells CASSYSTGGPLGEQFF. CDR3 nucleotides: TGTGCCAGCAGTTACAGTACAGGTGGCCCTCTAGGTGAGCAGTTCTTC.

The CDR3 DNA follows: TGCAGTGCTAGGGCCAGCGGGAGGAGGGCAGATACGCAGTATTTT. This codes for CSARASGRRADTQYF. The chain combines TRBV20-1 with TRBJ2-3, with 9 bases aligning to TRBD2. Germline-derived CDR1 and CDR2 are DFQATT and SNEGSKA (reference sequence). The ends lost 3 bases at V and 4 bases at J; junction bases unmatched: 8. This CDR3 contains 15 residues.